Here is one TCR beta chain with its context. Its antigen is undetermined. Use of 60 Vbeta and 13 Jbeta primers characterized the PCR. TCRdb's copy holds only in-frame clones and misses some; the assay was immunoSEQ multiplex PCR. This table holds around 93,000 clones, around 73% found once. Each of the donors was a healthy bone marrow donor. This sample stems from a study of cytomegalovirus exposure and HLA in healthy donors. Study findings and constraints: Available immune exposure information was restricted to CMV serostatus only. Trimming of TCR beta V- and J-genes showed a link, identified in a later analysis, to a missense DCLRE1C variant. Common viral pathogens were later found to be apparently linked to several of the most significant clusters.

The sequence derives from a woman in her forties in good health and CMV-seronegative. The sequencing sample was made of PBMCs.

The CDR3 loop reads CASRGRGTDTQYF. As DNA, the CDR3 is TGTGCCAGCAGAGGCAGGGGCACAGATACGCAGTATTTT. The chain links TRBV28 to TRBJ2-3; D may be TRBD1 (5 bases). V lost 6 bases and J lost 1, with 8 bases in between. The CDR3 is 13 residues long. Germline V lookup: CDR1 MDHEN, CDR2 SYDVKM.